What follows are 14 T cell receptor beta chains derived from one specimen sequenced in a study of CD8 T cells in ankylosing spondylitis. Using its own MiXCR run on the 5' RACE reads, TCRdb lists one record per CDR3 protein. The sample holds under 200,000 distinct CDR3 sequences, 11% seen once. Sequenced: blood, either unsorted or a sorted T cell fraction (not recorded which). These receptors all come from a male donor with ankylosing spondylitis or in good health (not recorded which).

This clonotype occurred many times. This sequence joins TRBV5-5 and TRBJ2-1, with TRBD2 matching over 8 bases. V was clipped by 0 bases and J by 10 bases; unmatched bases: 15. CDR1 and CDR2 from the germline V gene are SGHKS and YYEKEE (reference sequence). This CDR3 is built from 17 residues. The CDR3 spells CASSLGRISGVGVEQFF. DNA for the CDR3: TGTGCCAGCAGCTTGGGCCGAATTAGCGGGGTCGGAGTGGAGCAGTTCTTC.

The chain has TRBV7-7 and TRBJ2-1; D call uncertain. The CDR3 is 16 residues long. The germline gives CDR1 SSHAT, CDR2 FNYEAQ (reference sequence). V lost 8 bases and J lost 4, with 21 bases in between. CDR3 sequence (DNA): TGTGCCAGCCCCTTCGAGGTCAGAATACCTTACAATGAGCAGTTCTTC. Encoded protein: CASPFEVRIPYNEQFF.

This clonotype appeared many times. Here the CDR3 reads CSVDRDGSYEQYF. The CDR3 DNA sequence: TGCAGCGTTGATCGGGACGGTTCTTACGAGCAGTACTTC. V gene TRBV29-1 combines with J gene TRBJ2-7, with D perhaps TRBD1 or TRBD2 (5 bases each). V dropped 3 bases and J dropped 4 bases, with 13 bases sitting between them. Germline loops: CDR1 SQVTM, CDR2 ANQGSEA. CDR3 length: 13 residues.

Ten or more counts support this clonotype. This chain links TRBV3-1 with TRBJ1-6; D unresolved. Trimming pared 0 bases from V and 9 bases from J, leaving 12 bases between. This CDR3 is built from 15 residues. Germline V gene data show CDR1 as LGHDT and CDR2 as YNNKEL (reference sequence). The CDR3 sequence: CASSQDAPGSSPLHF. CDR3 nucleotides: TGTGCCAGCAGCCAAGATGCCCCAGGTTCTTCACCCCTCCACTTT.

J is TRBJ2-1 and V is TRBV19, with D tentatively TRBD1 (5 bases). The CDR3 is 15 amino acids. V was cut by 3 bases and J by 3 bases, with 12 bases left in between. From germline, CDR1 is LNHDA and CDR2 SQIVND (reference sequence). The CDR3 DNA sequence: TGTGCCAGTAGTATCGGACATAGAGGCTACAATGAGCAGTTCTTC. It codes for CASSIGHRGYNEQFF.

This clonotype was picked up many times. J is TRBJ2-1 and V is TRBV29-1, with D possibly matching TRBD2 (6 bases). CDR3 length: 15 amino acids. The ends were cut back, 4 bases at V and 3 bases at J, with 16 bases in the middle. Germline CDR1 is SQVTM and CDR2 is ANQGSEA. CDR3 residues: CSVVTSPGLYNEQFF. The CDR3 nucleotides read TGCAGCGTTGTCACTAGCCCGGGACTCTACAATGAGCAGTTCTTC.

This clonotype was detected many times. The chain carries TRBV29-1 and TRBJ2-5, with unresolved D. The CDR3 has 11 residues. V lost 4 bases to trimming and J lost 1 base, with 4 bases between them. Germline lookup yields CDR1 SQVTM and CDR2 ANQGSEA. CDR3 DNA sequence: TGCAGCGTTGGAGTCCAAGAGACCCAGTACTTC. It translates to CSVGVQETQYF. The full variable domain, completed using reference TRBV29-1 and TRBJ2-5, is SAVISQKPSRDICQRGTSLTIQCQVDSQVTMMFWYRQQPGQSLTLIATANQGSEATYESGFVIDKFPISRPNLTFSTLTVSNMSPEDSSIYLCSVGVQETQYFGPGTRLLVL.

This clonotype has at least ten counts. The rearrangement uses TRBV12-3 or TRBV12-4 and TRBJ1-1; D ambiguous. V was cut by 5 bases and J by 0 bases, with 7 bases left in between. This CDR3 spans 13 amino acids. CDR3 nucleotide sequence: TGTGCCAGCAGTCCGTATATGAACACTGAAGCTTTCTTT. Encoded protein: CASSPYMNTEAFF.

This chain connects TRBV3-1 to TRBJ2-7; D tentatively reads TRBD1 or TRBD2 (5 bases each). From germline, CDR1 is LGHDT and CDR2 YNNKEL (reference sequence). The V end was cut by 4 bases, the J end by 3 bases, with 10 bases between. The CDR3 runs 13 residues. The CDR3 DNA sequence: TGTGCCAGCAGCCGGGACGGAAACTACGAGCAGTACTTC. Amino acids: CASSRDGNYEQYF.

This clonotype showed up many times. The rearrangement joins TRBV6-1 to TRBJ2-3; a weak D match, TRBD2 (6 bases). The germline CDR1 and CDR2 sequences are MNHNS and SASEGT. Trimming removed 5 bases at V and 3 bases at J, with 12 bases between. CDR3 size: 14 residues. The CDR3 region has the DNA TGTGCCAGCAGTAGCGGGCCTACGACAGATACGCAGTATTTT. It translates to CASSSGPTTDTQYF.

The chain carries TRBV12-3 or TRBV12-4 and TRBJ1-2; the D is unclear. V was shortened by 9 bases and J by 8 bases, with 16 bases between the two germline ends. This CDR3 spans 12 amino acids. The CDR3 nucleotides are TGTGCCAGTTCGAGTAGGGTGGGAGGCTACACCTTC. Its protein product is CASSSRVGGYTF.

The chain carries TRBV6-5 and TRBJ1-2; D unresolved. Germline values: CDR1 MNHEY, CDR2 SVGAGI. This CDR3 spans 13 amino acids. Trimming shortened V by 2 bases and J by 5 bases, and 9 bases separated the two germline ends. The CDR3 nucleotides read TGTGCCAGCAGTTACGGCGGTCCTTATGGCTACACCTTC. Translation gives CASSYGGPYGYTF.

This clonotype showed up many times. The genes are TRBV20-1 and TRBJ1-6; D is undetermined. The CDR3 is made up of 15 amino acids. CDR1 is DFQATT and CDR2 is SNEGSKA in the germline V gene (reference sequence). V shed 0 bases and J shed 0 bases, with 6 bases lying between them. CDR3 loop: CSARDLPSYNSPLHF. The CDR3 nucleotides read TGCAGTGCTAGAGATCTCCCCTCCTATAATTCACCCCTCCACTTT.

The V and J genes are TRBV20-1 and TRBJ2-1; 7 positions match TRBD2. Germline V lookup: CDR1 DFQATT, CDR2 SNEGSKA (reference sequence). After removal of 0 bases from V and 7 bases from J, the junction contained 15 bases not matched to a gene. The CDR3 consists of 17 residues. This CDR3 reads CSARDGARYSGRNEQFF. The CDR3 DNA reads as TGCAGTGCTAGAGATGGAGCGCGATATTCCGGGAGGAATGAGCAGTTCTTC.